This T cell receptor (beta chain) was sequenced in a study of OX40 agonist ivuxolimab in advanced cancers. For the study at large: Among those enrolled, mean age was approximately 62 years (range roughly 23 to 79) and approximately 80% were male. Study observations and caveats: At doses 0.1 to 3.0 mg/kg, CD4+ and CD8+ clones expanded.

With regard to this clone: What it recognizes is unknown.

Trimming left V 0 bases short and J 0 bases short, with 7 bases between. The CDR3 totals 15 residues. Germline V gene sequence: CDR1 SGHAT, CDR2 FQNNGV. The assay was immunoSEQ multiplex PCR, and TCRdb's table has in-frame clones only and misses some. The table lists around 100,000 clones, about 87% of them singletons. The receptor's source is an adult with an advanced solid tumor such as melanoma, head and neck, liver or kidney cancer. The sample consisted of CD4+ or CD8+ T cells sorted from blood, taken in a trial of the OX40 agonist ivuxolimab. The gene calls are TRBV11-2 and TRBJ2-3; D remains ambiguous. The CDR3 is CASSLEGISTDTQYF. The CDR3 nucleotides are TGTGCCAGCAGCTTAGAGGGCATTAGCACAGATACGCAGTATTTT. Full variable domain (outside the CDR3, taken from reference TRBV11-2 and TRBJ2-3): EAGVAQSPRYKIIEKRQSVAFWCNPISGHATLYWYQQILGQGPKLLIQFQNNGVVDDSQLPKDRFSAERLKGVDSTLKIQPAKLEDSAVYLCASSLEGISTDTQYFGPGTRLTVL.